The rows below give T cell receptor beta chains drawn from one sample of a study of graft-versus-host responses after intestinal transplantation. The protocol was immunoSEQ multiplex PCR, while the TCRdb copy is restricted to in-frame clones and leaves out a portion. Of 13,000 to 15,000 clones listed, 35% to 40% were seen once; the top ten hold about 1.2%. The sample consisted of alloreactive CD4+ T cells from a mixed lymphocyte reaction culture, taken before intestinal transplant. These receptor sequences come from a human patient who received an intestinal transplant. Both conserved end residues are part of each CDR3. A D gene is named only where the DNA matches it firmly. For some rows the clone size is stated as once, few or many, or as a class when expanded; others skip it.

d_gene	v_gene	abundance	j_gene	CDR3nt	CDR3aa
-	TRBV4-1	-	TRBJ1-2	TGCGCCAGCAGCCCGATGGACAAGTTCGGCTACACCTTC	CASSPMDKFGYTF
-	TRBV10-3	few	TRBJ1-5	TGTGCCATCAGTCCAGGGAATCAGCCCCAGCATTTT	CAISPGNQPQHF
-	TRBV19	-	TRBJ2-3	TGTGCCAGTAGTATAGTTGGGGGCGGAACAGATACGCAGTATTTT	CASSIVGGGTDTQYF
-	TRBV6-5	-	TRBJ1-1	TGTGCCAGCAGTTACGATGAGACAGACAGAGCTTTCTTT	CASSYDETDRAFF
TRBD1	TRBV18	-	TRBJ1-1	TGTGCCAGCTCACCTAATATGGGGACAGGTGAAGCTTTCTTT	CASSPNMGTGEAFF
-	TRBV11-2	-	TRBJ1-2	TGTGCCAGCAGCTCAGGGTTATATGACTACACCTTC	CASSSGLYDYTF
-	TRBV2	medium-sized	TRBJ1-2	TGTGCCAGCAGTGCCGGGGGAAACTATGGCTACACCTTC	CASSAGGNYGYTF
TRBD1	TRBV5-1	-	TRBJ1-6	TGCGCCAGCAGATTTAGCGGACAGGATAATTCACCCCTCCACTTT	CASRFSGQDNSPLHF
TRBD1	TRBV10-3	medium-sized	TRBJ1-3	TGTGCCATCAGTGATTCCCACGGGACAGGGGCTGGAAACACCATATATTTT	CAISDSHGTGAGNTIYF
TRBD1	TRBV2	medium-sized	TRBJ1-2	TGTGCCAGCAGCGCCGGGACAGGGGGTATCTATGGCTACACCTTC	CASSAGTGGIYGYTF
TRBD1	TRBV6-6	few	TRBJ1-6	TGTGCCAGCAGTCGAACAGGGGGTGATCCACCCCTCCACTTT	CASSRTGGDPPLHF
-	TRBV18	-	TRBJ1-2	TGTGCCAGCTCACCCCAGGGGCCGGGTGCTTTTTCATATGGCTACACCTTC	CASSPQGPGAFSYGYTF
TRBD1	TRBV7-9	-	TRBJ2-7	TGTGCCAGCAGCTTGGGACAGCCGCCTTACGAGCAGTACTTC	CASSLGQPPYEQYF
-	TRBV27	few	TRBJ1-6	TGTGCCAGCAGTTTAGTCAAGGGGTTCGGTTCACCCCTCCACTTT	CASSLVKGFGSPLHF
-	TRBV27	medium-sized	TRBJ2-7	TGTGCCAGCAGTTTAGGGACATCAGCATCTTACGAGCAGTACTTC	CASSLGTSASYEQYF
-	TRBV10-1	-	TRBJ2-6	TGCGCCAGCTCACAAGGGGTCTCTGGGGCCAACGTCCTGACTTTC	CASSQGVSGANVLTF
TRBD2	TRBV9	few	TRBJ2-1	TGTGCCAGCAGCCAGAGCGGGGGGAATTGGAATGAGCAGTTCTTC	CASSQSGGNWNEQFF
-	TRBV11-3	-	TRBJ1-4	TGTGCCAGCAGCTTGTTCGGCCAGGATAATGAAAAACTGTTTTTT	CASSLFGQDNEKLFF
-	TRBV7-9	-	TRBJ2-5	TGTGCCAGCAGCGGAGGCGGGGATTGGGAGACCCAGTACTTC	CASSGGGDWETQYF
-	TRBV5-1	few	TRBJ2-5	TGCGCCAGCAGCTACGGAGCGGGTCTTGGGGAGACCCAGTACTTC	CASSYGAGLGETQYF
TRBD2	TRBV2	medium-sized	TRBJ2-3	TGTGCCAGCAGAGTGACTAGCGGCACAGATACGCAGTATTTT	CASRVTSGTDTQYF
TRBD2	TRBV6-1	-	TRBJ2-3	TGTGCCAGCAGACCCCTAGCGGGGGACGCAGATACGCAGTATTTT	CASRPLAGDADTQYF
-	TRBV2	-	TRBJ1-6	TGTGCCAGCAACAGAGGTCGCGGGCAGCCCCTCCACTTT	CASNRGRGQPLHF
-	TRBV6-5	few	TRBJ1-2	TGTGCCAGCAGGTACGGGACTACGTGGGTCGGCTACACCTTC	CASRYGTTWVGYTF